This TCR beta chain was recorded in a study of blood T cells in healthy people across ages. This clonotype was observed many times. This CDR3 contains 15 residues. The V gene's germline CDR1 is LGHNA and CDR2 YSLEER. Trimming removed 1 base at V and 6 bases at J, with 15 bases between. The people who gave samples were healthy Caucasians from Russia, aged about 6 to 100. A second PCR, run for about 6 to 11 cycles, used a sample-barcoded 5' primer plus a J-beta primer mix. A template-switch adaptor with 12 random nucleotides tagged each cDNA molecule. TCRdb itself ran the 5' RACE reads through MiXCR, one entry per CDR3 protein. This table has about 1.1 million distinct CDR3 sequences, around two fifths appearing once.

The sample taken for sequencing was blood. The chain joins TRBV4-3 to TRBJ1-2; perhaps TRBD1 as D (5 bases). This TCR was recovered from a man in his late teens or twenties in good health. CDR3 amino acids: CASSQVLDRNHGYTF. In DNA, the CDR3 is TGCGCCAGCAGCCAAGTCCTCGACAGAAACCATGGCTACACCTTC.